This T cell receptor (beta chain) came from a study of T cell responses to AZD1222 COVID-19 vaccine. Looking at the study overall: Pooled together were second doses at about 4 or about 12 weeks. Study conclusions and caveats: The donors showed a predominance of white British ancestry and of females, with possible underestimation of clonal diversity.

Between the trimmed V and J ends, which lost 2 bases and 1 base, there was a span of 9 bases. CDR3 size: 15 residues. Germline lookup yields CDR1 ENHRY and CDR2 SYGVKD. Assay used: immunoSEQ multiplex PCR; TCRdb lists only in-frame clones, some missing. The sample yields 65,000 to 80,000 clones, around 90% seen once. Concerning this clone: Its cognate antigen is unknown.

The chain joins TRBV10-3 to TRBJ1-5; possible D gene TRBD1, 6 bases. The sample was peripheral blood, taken on day 0 of AZD1222 vaccination. This sequence was found in an adult in good health. CDR3: CAISEGQGSNQPQHF. DNA for the CDR3: TGTGCCATCAGTGAGGGGCAGGGGAGCAATCAGCCCCAGCATTTT.